A selection of T cell receptor beta chains follows, all from one sample in a study of shared clonotypes between healthy human individuals. The assay was immunoSEQ multiplex PCR, and TCRdb's table has in-frame clones only and misses some. This sample has about 2.2 million clones, with about 94% found just once. Material: naive CD8+ T cells from PBMCs. Source of these receptors: a man younger than 35 in good health. Some clones in this sample may be carry-over from other donors' samples. The CDR3 runs from the conserved cysteine through the conserved F or W. The D gene is left open where the match is weak. Not every row has a clone size; where given, it reads once, few, many or a size class.

J gene | V gene | clone size | D gene | CDR3 protein | CDR3 DNA
TRBJ2-2 | TRBV27 | NA | TRBD2 | CASSLNPGLLNTGELFF | TGTGCCAGCAGTTTAAACCCGGGACTACTGAACACCGGGGAGCTGTTTTTT
TRBJ2-1 | TRBV7-8 | NA | NA | CASSPLRVQGPYNEQFF | TGTGCCAGCAGCCCTTTACGCGTCCAGGGGCCCTACAATGAGCAGTTCTTC
TRBJ2-7 | TRBV10-3 | NA | TRBD2 | CAISLKLAASYEQYF | TGTGCCATCAGCCTTAAACTAGCGGCCTCCTACGAGCAGTACTTC
TRBJ2-3 | TRBV28 | NA | NA | CASSLLRDDTQYF | TGTGCCAGCAGTTTACTCAGGGACGATACGCAGTATTTT
TRBJ2-1 | TRBV7-3 | NA | NA | CASSLGSSTRANEQFF | TGTGCCAGCAGCTTAGGTTCATCGACTAGGGCCAATGAGCAGTTCTTC
TRBJ2-5 | TRBV4-3 | NA | TRBD1 | CASSQGTGSRRETQYF | TGCGCCAGCAGCCAAGGGACAGGGTCACGGCGTGAGACCCAGTACTTC
TRBJ2-4 | TRBV28 | once | NA | CASSLETENIQYF | TGTGCCAGCAGTTTAGAAACAGAAAACATTCAGTACTTC
TRBJ2-3 | TRBV14 | once | NA | CASSQELEGDTQYF | TGTGCCAGCAGCCAAGAATTGGAAGGAGATACGCAGTATTTT
TRBJ2-1 | TRBV27 | NA | NA | CASSFSVSYNEQFF | TGTGCCAGCAGTTTTAGCGTCTCCTACAATGAGCAGTTCTTC
TRBJ1-2 | TRBV29-1 | NA | NA | CSARTAYYGYTF | TGCAGCGCCAGGACAGCTTACTATGGCTACACCTTC
TRBJ2-7 | TRBV9 | NA | NA | CASSAEQGSYEQYF | TGTGCCAGCAGCGCCGAACAGGGCTCCTACGAGCAGTACTTC
TRBJ2-7 | TRBV27 | NA | NA | CASSFSDSYEQYF | TGTGCCAGCAGTTTCTCAGACAGCTACGAGCAGTACTTC
TRBJ1-1 | TRBV11-2 | NA | NA | CASRQGYTEAFF | TGTGCCAGCAGGCAGGGCTACACTGAAGCTTTCTTT
TRBJ2-1 | TRBV13 | NA | TRBD1 | CASSPTGYNEQFF | TGTGCCAGCAGCCCGACAGGGTACAATGAGCAGTTCTTC
TRBJ2-7 | TRBV2 | NA | TRBD2 | CASSELRDSRGSEQYF | TGTGCCAGCAGTGAACTCCGGGACTCGCGGGGGAGCGAGCAGTACTTC
TRBJ1-2 | TRBV6-5 | NA | TRBD1 | CASSYAQGVANYGYTF | TGTGCCAGCAGTTACGCACAGGGGGTGGCTAACTATGGCTACACCTTC
TRBJ2-7 | TRBV13 | NA | NA | CASSYSSYEQYF | TGTGCCAGCAGCTATAGCTCCTACGAGCAGTACTTC
TRBJ2-1 | TRBV29-1 | once | TRBD2 | CSVERVELAGVIEQFF | TGCAGCGTTGAAAGGGTGGAGCTAGCGGGAGTAATTGAGCAGTTCTTC
TRBJ2-1 | TRBV9 | NA | NA | CASSARRDYNEQFF | TGTGCCAGCAGCGCCCGACGGGACTACAATGAGCAGTTCTTC
TRBJ2-5 | TRBV9 | NA | NA | CASSPGGSPSVETQYF | TGTGCCAGCAGCCCGGGGGGCAGCCCCAGTGTCGAGACCCAGTACTTC
TRBJ1-1 | TRBV6-1 | NA | NA | CASIGTEAFF | TGTGCCAGCATCGGCACTGAAGCTTTCTTT
TRBJ2-2 | TRBV11-2 | few | NA | CASSLAGNTGELFF | TGTGCCAGCAGCTTAGCGGGGAACACCGGGGAGCTGTTTTTT
TRBJ2-2 | TRBV28 | once | NA | CASSRLNTGELFF | TGTGCCAGCAGCCGACTAAACACCGGGGAGCTGTTTTTT
TRBJ2-1 | TRBV29-1 | NA | NA | CSAEGGEGVSYNEQFF | TGCAGCGCTGAGGGGGGAGAGGGGGTATCCTACAATGAGCAGTTCTTC
TRBJ1-4 | TRBV27 | NA | NA | CASSSGGFEKLFF | TGTGCCAGCAGTTCCGGGGGATTTGAAAAACTGTTTTTT
TRBJ2-7 | TRBV28 | NA | TRBD2 | CASSLSGGDEQYF | TGTGCCAGCAGTTTATCGGGAGGGGACGAGCAGTACTTC
TRBJ1-5 | TRBV7-9 | NA | NA | CASSPRQDAGQPQHF | TGTGCCAGCAGCCCGCGACAGGATGCCGGTCAGCCCCAGCATTTT
TRBJ1-2 | TRBV9 | NA | NA | CASSVSPRFYGYTF | TGTGCCAGCAGCGTCTCCCCGCGTTTCTATGGCTACACCTTC
TRBJ1-5 | TRBV7-2 | NA | TRBD1 | CASSLVRDRDQPQHF | TGTGCCAGCAGCTTAGTAAGGGACAGGGATCAGCCCCAGCATTTT